Listed here is a single TCR beta chain. Its antigen is unidentified. The TCR library protocol attached unique molecular identifiers to the individual cDNA molecules. MiXCR, run by TCRdb on the 5' RACE reads, gives a single entry per CDR3 protein. The table includes roughly 33,000 distinct CDR3 sequences, about 5% detected once. This CDR3 region has 15 residues. Germline V gives CDR1 SNHLY, CDR2 FYNNEI. The V gene end was trimmed by 5 bases and the J gene end by 4 bases; junction bases not matched to a gene: 6. The data were taken from a study of early T cells in non-severe SARS-CoV-2 infection. As for the study in general: Investigators sequenced bulk RNA drawn from unsorted whole blood, and chains remained unpaired. Study-wide results and limits: Anti-spike CD8 responses were favored by VDJdb matching, which missed private and CD4 specificities.

Sample: whole blood. The chain links TRBV2 to TRBJ2-4, with TRBD1 matching over 9 bases. The TCR was taken from an adult who was a healthcare worker with PCR-confirmed SARS-CoV-2 infection or an uninfected control (not recorded which). The CDR3 sequence is CASSTRTGAKNIQYF. The DNA of the CDR3 is TGTGCCAGCAGTACCCGGACAGGGGCTAAAAACATTCAGTACTTC.